The 20 T cell receptor beta chains given below trace back to one sample, sequenced in a study of identical twins. One entry per CDR3 protein results from TCRdb running MiXCR on the 5' RACE reads. The repertoire holds some 1,700,000 distinct CDR3 sequences, with about 31% as singletons. Source material: cord blood. Receptors were obtained from a newborn girl in good health.

This clonotype appeared a few times. The V call is TRBV19, the J call TRBJ2-7, with D unclear. The CDR3 covers 13 residues. Germline V gene lookup returns CDR1 LNHDA and CDR2 SQIVND (reference sequence). The V end lost 5 bases, the J end lost 3 bases, and 11 bases lay between the germline ends. In nucleotides, the CDR3 is TGTGCCAGTAGTCCCCGACTTTTCTACGAGCAGTACTTC. Its protein product is CASSPRLFYEQYF.

This clonotype was seen ten or more times. The J gene is TRBJ2-3, the V gene TRBV4-1; 11 positions agree with TRBD2. CDR1 is MGHRA and CDR2 is YSYEKL in the germline V gene. Germline trimming cut 1 base from V and 4 bases from J; bases unmatched to any gene: 1. CDR3 length: 15 residues. The CDR3 region is CASSQGSGRADTQYF. As DNA, the CDR3 is TGCGCCAGCAGCCAAGGTAGCGGGAGGGCAGATACGCAGTATTTT.

V and J are TRBV24-1 and TRBJ2-1; no definite D call. The end of the DNA is better explained by TRBJ2-7, so the J call may be wrong. Germline V gene lookup returns CDR1 KGHDR and CDR2 SFDVKD. The CDR3 totals 13 residues. The CDR3 bases are TGTGCCACCAGTCCCCAACCCTACAATGAGCAGTACTTC. Translating it yields CATSPQPYNEQYF.

This clonotype was counted only a few times. J is TRBJ1-5 and V is TRBV27; perhaps TRBD1 as D (6 bases). The germline gives CDR1 MNHEY, CDR2 SMNVEV (reference sequence). V was shortened by 7 bases and J by 5 bases, with 15 bases between the two germline ends. This CDR3 comprises 14 residues. The DNA of the CDR3 is TGTGCCAGCAAGGTGGGGGCTGGTGATCAGCCCCAGCATTTT. It is translated as CASKVGAGDQPQHF.

The chain employs TRBV12-3 or TRBV12-4 and TRBJ1-6; D remains ambiguous. The CDR3 is 14 amino acids. Trimming stripped 6 bases from V and 4 bases from J, with 10 bases between. CDR3 sequence: CASSEQDYNSPLHF. DNA for the CDR3: TGTGCCAGCAGCGAACAAGATTATAATTCACCCCTCCACTTT.

The V and J genes are TRBV6-1 and TRBJ2-7; D unclear. CDR3 length equals 13 residues. Per the germline V gene, CDR1 is MNHNS and CDR2 is SASEGT. V was pared by 1 base and J by 3 bases, with 7 bases between. The CDR3 DNA reads TGTGCCAGCAGTGAAGTAGTCAACTACGAGCAGTACTTC. Translation: CASSEVVNYEQYF.

DNA of the CDR3: TGTGCCAGCAGTTACTCCTTGTCTAGCGTGGGACACACAGATACGCAGTATTTT. This gives the protein CASSYSLSSVGHTDTQYF. This sequence joins TRBV6-5 and TRBJ2-3; the D call may be TRBD1 or TRBD2 (6 bases each). Trimming removed 0 bases from V and 2 bases from J, with 18 bases in between. Germline V gene sequence: CDR1 MNHEY, CDR2 SVGAGI. There are 18 residues in the CDR3.

This clonotype was seen a handful of times. The rearrangement links TRBV15 to TRBJ2-1, with 7 bases lining up with TRBD2. The J call is doubtful: the DNA matches TRBJ2-7 better. The CDR3 spans 12 residues. CDR1 LNHNV and CDR2 YYDKDF come from the germline V gene (reference sequence). CDR3 in amino acids: CATSTSGNEQYF. CDR3 DNA sequence: TGTGCCACCAGCACTAGCGGCAATGAGCAGTACTTC.

This clonotype showed up just once. This clone may be a read error of a much larger clone one base away. The rearrangement links TRBV6-6 to TRBJ1-2; D gene uncertain. The germline V gene encodes CDR1 MNHNY and CDR2 SVGAGI (reference sequence). The CDR3 has 14 amino acids. Here the CDR3 DNA reads TGTGCCAGCAGCCTTTCTACAGCTAACCATGGCTACACCTTC. Translated, it gives CASSLSTANHGYTF.

The rearrangement links TRBV12-3 or TRBV12-4 to TRBJ2-1; D gene unclear. Trimming stripped 6 bases from V and 2 bases from J, with 11 bases between. This CDR3 comprises 14 residues. The CDR3 nucleotides read TGTGCCAGCAGGTCCAGACCAGCCTACAATGAGCAGTTCTTC. Translated, it gives CASRSRPAYNEQFF.

The rearrangement links TRBV20-1 to TRBJ2-7; TRBD1 aligns across 7 bases. This CDR3 has 13 residues. The V segment lost 4 bases and the J segment 1 base; nucleotides outside the gene matches: 4. CDR1 is DFQATT and CDR2 is SNEGSKA in the germline V gene (reference sequence). The CDR3 loop is CSAMVTGSYEQYF. In nucleotides, the CDR3 is TGCAGTGCTATGGTGACAGGGTCCTACGAGCAGTACTTC.

The chain uses TRBV20-1 and TRBJ2-1; 7 nucleotides line up with TRBD2. The germline CDR1 and CDR2 sequences are DFQATT and SNEGSKA (reference sequence). The CDR3 runs to 15 residues. V trimming: 1 base; J trimming: 4 bases; junction bases outside the gene matches: 7. CDR3 in amino acids: CSARVLAEKYNEQFF. The CDR3 region has the DNA TGCAGTGCTAGAGTGCTAGCGGAGAAATACAATGAGCAGTTCTTC.

V is TRBV29-1 and J is TRBJ1-5, with a possible D match to TRBD1 (6 bases). The CDR3 is made up of 15 amino acids. The V gene's germline CDR1 is SQVTM and CDR2 ANQGSEA. V was cut by 4 bases and J by 4 bases, with 17 bases left in between. CDR3 amino acids: CSVATRQVRNQPQHF. Written as DNA, the CDR3 is TGCAGCGTTGCCACAAGACAGGTCCGGAATCAGCCCCAGCATTTT.

This clonotype showed up just a few times. The chain recombines TRBV5-1 with TRBJ2-7; D perhaps matches TRBD1 (6 bases). This CDR3 region has 15 residues. V was pared by 4 bases and J by 1 base, with 15 bases between. Germline CDR1 is SGHRS and CDR2 is YFSETQ. CDR3 region: CASSTGTLGSYEQYF. The CDR3 nucleotides are TGCGCCAGCAGCACCGGGACATTGGGTTCCTACGAGCAGTACTTC.

The chain joins TRBV19 to TRBJ2-7, with D possibly matching TRBD1 (6 bases). There are 13 residues in the CDR3. Trimming stripped 10 bases from V and 0 bases from J, with 13 bases between. The V gene's germline CDR1 is LNHDA and CDR2 SQIVND (reference sequence). The CDR3 nucleotides are TGTGCCACCGCCGGGACACCCTCCTACGAGCAGTACTTC. Translation: CATAGTPSYEQYF.

As concerns this clonotype: A far larger clone is a single base away, which makes a read error likely. The V call is TRBV12-3 or TRBV12-4, the J call TRBJ2-3, with 11 positions matching TRBD2. The CDR3 spans 15 residues. CDR3 in amino acids: CASSFTSGSTDAQYF. CDR3 in DNA: TGTGCCAGCAGTTTTACTAGCGGGAGCACAGATGCGCAGTATTTT.

This clonotype occurred a few times. The rearrangement joins TRBV25-1 to TRBJ1-4; TRBD1 is a possible D gene (6 bases). CDR1 is MGHDK, CDR2 SYGVNS, per germline. The CDR3 runs to 14 residues. V lost 3 bases, J lost 3 bases, and 8 bases lay in between. CDR3 sequence: CASSEEGANEKLFF. The CDR3 DNA sequence: TGTGCCAGCAGTGAGGAGGGGGCTAATGAAAAACTGTTTTTT.

The rearrangement uses TRBV27 and TRBJ2-7; 7 bases agree with TRBD2. The trim removed 6 bases at V and 2 bases at J, leaving 7 bases unmatched. There are 14 residues in the CDR3. The V gene's germline CDR1 is MNHEY and CDR2 SMNVEV (reference sequence). The CDR3 nucleotides are TGTGCCAGCAGCCCCCCCGCGGGGGCCTACGAGCAGTACTTC. Translated: CASSPPAGAYEQYF.

The chain carries TRBV6-2 or TRBV6-3 and TRBJ1-2; tentative D call: TRBD1 (6 bases). The CDR3 is 15 residues long. Trimming pared 6 bases from V and 3 bases from J, leaving 17 bases between. Per the germline V gene, CDR1 is MNHEY and CDR2 is SVGEGT. CDR3 bases: TGTGCCAGCAGCCCACAGGGACTAGCTGACTATGGCTACACCTTC. Amino acids: CASSPQGLADYGYTF.

This clonotype has only a few counts. CDR3: CASCDRGLQETQYF. The CDR3 DNA sequence: TGTGCCAGCTGTGACAGGGGACTCCAAGAGACCCAGTACTTC. The chain has TRBV11-1 and TRBJ2-5; 8 positions agree with TRBD1. The CDR3 is 14 residues long. V trimming: 8 bases; J trimming: 1 base; junction bases outside the gene matches: 6. Per the germline V gene, CDR1 is SGHAT and CDR2 is FQDESV (reference sequence).